The clone carrying this TCR beta chain has just a few counts. J gave up 2 bases and V 10 bases, and 4 bases lay outside the gene matches. The CDR3 runs to 13 residues. Germline V gene sequence: CDR1 MDHEN, CDR2 SYDVKM. This sample is part of a study of cytomegalovirus exposure and HLA in healthy donors. The PCR ran on 60 Vbeta and 13 Jbeta primers. Clones were sequenced by immunoSEQ multiplex PCR, and TCRdb holds only the in-frame ones, with some missing. The table lists 140,000 or so clones, around 75% of them singletons. The genes are TRBV28 and TRBJ1-5; 8 nucleotides match TRBD1. Sequencing input: PBMCs. The sequence was obtained from a middle-aged woman in good health and CMV-seronegative. The CDR3 protein is CATETGGNQPQHF. DNA for the CDR3: TGTGCCACTGAGACAGGGGGCAATCAGCCCCAGCATTTT. Based on the CDR3 plus reference TRBV28 and TRBJ1-5, the full variable domain is DVKVTQSSRYLVKRTGEKVFLECVQDMDHENMFWYRQDPGLGLRLIYFSYDVKMKEKGDIPEGYSVSREKKERFSLILESASTNQTSMYLCATETGGNQPQHFGDGTRLSIL.